Listed below are T cell receptor beta chains from one sample, sequenced in a study of blood T cell repertoires in COVID-19. Generated by immunoSEQ multiplex PCR, the TCRdb table keeps only in-frame clones and is missing some. The table lists about 210,000 clones, 83% of them singletons, with roughly 2.7% in the top ten. The sequenced material came from peripheral blood. These receptor sequences come from a woman in her thirties or forties with active or convalescent COVID-19. Both conserved end residues are part of each CDR3.

V	CDR3
TRBV2	CASSEGTGSYEQYF
TRBV25-1	CASSGITSGRAYEQYF
TRBV6-5	CASSYSKGRGSTEAFF
TRBV7-8	CASSLRQNYEQYF
TRBV5-1	CASSLVGATNEKLFF
TRBV19	CASMMRGKGNTEAFF
TRBV28	CASSFSDSPLHF
TRBV4-1	CASSRRRQANTGELFF
TRBV21-1	CASSKESTGYGYTF
TRBV29-1	CSVHYLRQGDEQFF
TRBV19	CASSIDRFFEPYGYTF
TRBV7-2	CASSFDRGGNTIYF
TRBV29-1	CSVLPSGQPNEKLFF
TRBV10-2	CDGVRGPLYGYTF
TRBV5-1	CASSEDREGDAFF
TRBV7-7	CASSSSGVGKTQYF
TRBV28	CASTLGGTPYEQYF
TRBV3-1/TRBV3-2	CASSQTDGGYTF
TRBV11-2	CASSPEWMTGANVLTF
TRBV21-1	CASSNGQTLEKLFF
TRBV4-2	CASSQDQATEQYF
TRBV19	CASSIRGRNTIYF
TRBV7-8	CASSLGRTGDFGQPQHF
TRBV11-3	CASSRDRGNYEQYF
TRBV5-1	CASSSSPTGGGNQPQHF
TRBV7-9	CASSLGDRVQETQYF
TRBV27	CASRTGTLTEQYF
TRBV12-5	CASGLVLAGGSEQYF
TRBV5-1	CASGQGDTQYF
TRBV5-6	CASSSQRTQETQYF
TRBV14	CASSQGRNTGELFF